These 25 T cell receptor delta chains share one sample of origin, sequenced in a study of Vδ1+ human thymocytes. Study-wide findings and caveats: Highly polyclonal TRG and TRD repertoires with Gaussian CDR3 length distributions appeared in thymus.

Extracted RNA was reverse transcribed into cDNA. Pooled V-gene forward primers with one constant-region reverse primer generated the CDR3 amplicons by multiplex PCR. TCRdb used CATT to re-call clones from the multiplex PCR reads. This table has 24,000 or so delta-chain clones, 25% to 35% appearing once. These receptors have no identified antigens. Sequenced input: Vdelta1+ gamma-delta thymocytes from the thymus. Stated subset: FACS-sorted CD3+ TCRalphabeta- TCRVdelta1+ TCRVdelta2- thymocytes. These receptors came from a boy in the first two years of life who had congenital heart surgery.

The chain has TRDV1 and TRDJ1, with TRDD2 matching over 7 bases. Trimming removed 2 bases from V and 0 bases from J; junction bases left unmatched: 21. This CDR3 has 21 residues. CDR1 is TSWWSYY, CDR2 QGS, per germline. The CDR3 region is CALGEVLPGLLGSEYTDKLIF. The DNA for the CDR3 is TGTGCTCTTGGGGAAGTCCTTCCTGGGTTGTTGGGGTCAGAATACACCGATAAACTCATCTTT.

There are a few counts of this clone. The chain uses TRDV1 and TRDJ1; 9 positions agree with TRDD2. The V gene's germline CDR1 is TSWWSYY and CDR2 QGS. With 1 base clipped from V and 0 bases from J, the junction kept 21 bases outside the gene matches. The CDR3 consists of 22 residues. In DNA form, the CDR3 reads TGTGCTCTTGGGGAACCGCAAGCCTTCCTACGTCGAGATAAACCGTACACCGATAAACTCATCTTT. Residues: CALGEPQAFLRRDKPYTDKLIF.

This chain uses TRDV1 with TRDJ1, with D possibly matching TRDD2 (6 bases). This CDR3 has 24 amino acids. Between the trimmed V and J ends, which lost 3 bases and 0 bases, there was a span of 38 bases. Looked up from germline, CDR1 is TSWWSYY and CDR2 is QGS. This chain's CDR3 is CALGEPRGFPKVEGGASYTDKLIF. In DNA form, the CDR3 reads TGTGCTCTTGGGGAGCCTAGGGGCTTTCCTAAAGTCGAGGGGGGGGCCTCGTACACCGATAAACTCATCTTT.

There are a few counts of this clone. The V call is TRDV1, the J call TRDJ1, with D maybe TRDD3 (5 bases). The CDR3 totals 19 residues. The germline V gene encodes CDR1 TSWWSYY and CDR2 QGS. The ends were cut back, 4 bases at V and 6 bases at J, with 30 bases in the middle. The CDR3 region has the DNA TGTGCTCTTGGGGGCAGCCTCCTCCTGGAAGGGATGTTCGTCCATAAACTCATCTTT. Protein: CALGGSLLLEGMFVHKLIF.

This clone is medium-sized by share. The chain carries TRDV1 and TRDJ1; no reliable D call. This CDR3 spans 11 amino acids. V lost 5 bases, J lost 2 bases, and 3 bases lay in between. Germline V CDR1 and CDR2: TSWWSYY, QGS. This CDR3 reads CALGFTDKLIF. CDR3 nucleotide sequence: TGTGCTCTTGGGTTTACCGATAAACTCATCTTT.

This clone has a handful of counts. The V gene is TRDV1, the J gene TRDJ1; the D gene is possibly TRDD2 (6 bases). The CDR3 extends over 17 amino acids. Trimming removed 4 bases from V and 0 bases from J, with 18 bases in between. Per germline, CDR1 TSWWSYY and CDR2 QGS. CDR3 loop: CALGGRLPPPYTDKLIF. CDR3 nucleotide sequence: TGTGCTCTTGGGGGCCGACTTCCTCCCCCCTACACCGATAAACTCATCTTT.

The table lists this clone with a few counts. This sequence joins TRDV1 and TRDJ1; 9 bases fit TRDD3. V lost 1 base, J lost 0 bases, and 6 bases stayed unmatched. Germline V lookup: CDR1 TSWWSYY, CDR2 QGS. The CDR3 consists of 17 residues. The DNA for the CDR3 is TGTGCTCTTGGGGAACCCGGGGGATACAGGTACACCGATAAACTCATCTTT. Translated: CALGEPGGYRYTDKLIF.

In the case of this clone: This may be a read error, as it is one base from a much larger clone. The same CDR3 arises from other DNA sequences in this sample as well. The chain uses TRDV2 and TRDJ3; 8 bases line up with TRDD3. CDR1 GEAIGNYY and CDR2 EKD come from the germline V gene. V lost 5 bases, J lost 0 bases, and 11 bases stayed unmatched. CDR3 length equals 19 residues. The CDR3 region has the DNA TGTGCCTGTGGTTTACTGGGGGCCTGTAGCTCCTGGGACACCCGACAGATGTTTTTC. Its translation is CACGLLGACSSWDTRQMFF.

This clone was found a few times. The chain links TRDV1 to TRDJ1; D gene unclear. Germline V lookup: CDR1 TSWWSYY, CDR2 QGS. The germline V and J ends were trimmed by 1 base and 0 bases, with 30 bases remaining between them. The CDR3 spans 22 residues. The CDR3 DNA reads TGTGCTCTTGGGGAACCCGGGAAAACCGGCGGGTGGGACCGTGTGTACACCGATAAACTCATCTTT. Amino acids: CALGEPGKTGGWDRVYTDKLIF.

The chain couples TRDV1 to TRDJ1; perhaps TRDD3 as D (5 bases). The CDR3 is made up of 23 amino acids. CDR1 and CDR2 from the germline V gene are TSWWSYY and QGS. Trimming cost V 6 bases and J 4 bases, with 42 bases left between them. Here the CDR3 reads CALGRSTSPGETLGCIPNDKLIF. DNA of the CDR3: TGTGCTCTTGGACGGTCTACCTCCCCCGGGGAGACGTTGGGGTGCATTCCCAACGATAAACTCATCTTT.

This clone was recorded a few times. This rearrangement joins TRDV1 to TRDJ1; D tentatively reads TRDD2 or TRDD3 (5 bases each). V lost 1 base and J 2 bases, leaving 26 bases between the germline ends. The CDR3 is 20 residues long. CDR1 TSWWSYY and CDR2 QGS come from the germline V gene. CDR3 bases: TGTGCTCTTGGGGAACCCTCATTGGAGCCACCGCCTACTGGTACCGATAAACTCATCTTT. Residues: CALGEPSLEPPPTGTDKLIF.

This clone has only a few counts. This sample includes further DNA sequences coding for the same CDR3. The genes are TRDV1 and TRDJ1; 10 nucleotides agree with TRDD3. CDR1 and CDR2 (germline): TSWWSYY, QGS. V trimming: 3 bases; J trimming: 1 base; junction bases outside the gene matches: 26. The CDR3 extends over 23 amino acids. The CDR3 sequence: CALGDNSPTFRRGIRAGTDKLIF. The CDR3 nucleotides are TGTGCTCTTGGGGACAATTCCCCGACCTTCCGCAGGGGGATACGCGCGGGCACCGATAAACTCATCTTT.

This clone was seen a few times. The same CDR3 is also encoded by other DNA sequences in this sample. The chain joins TRDV1 to TRDJ1, with D hard to call. V was trimmed by 1 base and J by 1 base, leaving 7 bases between them. The CDR3 contains 14 residues. Germline V CDR1 and CDR2: TSWWSYY, QGS. This CDR3 reads CALGERSVTDKLIF. The CDR3 coding sequence is TGTGCTCTTGGGGAACGGAGTGTCACCGATAAACTCATCTTT.

V gene TRDV1 combines with J gene TRDJ1; 8 bases are a match to TRDD3. CDR1 and CDR2 (germline): TSWWSYY, QGS. With V trimmed by 0 bases and J by 0 bases, 12 bases remained unmatched. The CDR3 has 19 amino acids. CDR3 nucleotides: TGTGCTCTTGGGGAACTAGCCTTGGGTACTGGGGGGTACACCGATAAACTCATCTTT. This translates into CALGELALGTGGYTDKLIF.

This clone was seen a few times. J is TRDJ1 and V is TRDV1, with no clear D. The CDR3 loop spans 14 amino acids. Germline loops: CDR1 TSWWSYY, CDR2 QGS. Trimming cost V 5 bases and J 7 bases, with 17 bases left between them. The CDR3 DNA is TGTGCTCTTGGGCCCAGGCCCGGCCGTCCTAAACTCATCTTT. Amino acid sequence: CALGPRPGRPKLIF.

This clone has only a few counts. This sample also contains other DNA sequences that code for the same CDR3. This chain links TRDV1 with TRDJ1; TRDD3 aligns across 10 bases. The V gene's germline CDR1 is TSWWSYY and CDR2 QGS. The CDR3 is 20 residues long. J was trimmed by 1 base and V by 1 base; bases with no gene match: 15. The CDR3 reads CALGEPPVLGDMRGTDKLIF. CDR3 nucleotide sequence: TGTGCTCTTGGGGAACCCCCAGTGCTGGGGGATATGAGGGGCACCGATAAACTCATCTTT.

The chain has TRDV1 and TRDJ1, with unresolved D. Per the germline V gene, CDR1 is TSWWSYY and CDR2 is QGS. V gave up 0 bases and J gave up 0 bases, with 17 bases separating them. This CDR3 region has 18 residues. The CDR3 protein is CALGELYHGNYYTDKLIF. Written as DNA, the CDR3 is TGTGCTCTTGGGGAACTCTATCATGGGAACTATTACACCGATAAACTCATCTTT.

This chain joins TRDV1 and TRDJ1; TRDD3 matches 8 bases. CDR1 and CDR2 (germline): TSWWSYY, QGS. The junction had 10 bases not matched to a gene; V was cut back by 4 bases and J by 3 bases. This CDR3 comprises 16 residues. The CDR3 nucleotides are TGTGCTCTTGGGGGATACTGGGGGTCTAGCGCCGATAAACTCATCTTT. It translates to CALGGYWGSSADKLIF.

This clone is judged medium-sized. The chain links TRDV1 to TRDJ2, with TRDD3 matching 9 bases. V shed 6 bases and J 0 bases; nucleotides not matched to a gene: 20. The length of the CDR3 is 21 residues. Germline V lookup: CDR1 TSWWSYY, CDR2 QGS. The CDR3 sequence is CALGHGGSKRGIPSLTAQLFF. CDR3 bases: TGTGCTCTTGGCCACGGGGGGTCTAAGCGGGGGATACCCTCTTTGACAGCACAACTCTTCTTT.

Comments on this clone: This may be a read error, as it is one base from a much larger clone. This sequence joins TRDV1 and TRDJ1, with TRDD2 identical over 9 bases. The CDR3 covers 19 residues. V was clipped by 0 bases and J by 1 base; unmatched bases: 12. Germline V gene lookup returns CDR1 TSWWSYY and CDR2 QGS. This CDR3 reads CALGELIVPSYGRTDKLIF. The CDR3 DNA reads as TGTGCTCTTGGGGAACTGATTGTGCCTTCCTACGGACGCACCGATAAACTCATCTTT.

In the case of this clone: This may be a read error, as it is one base from a much larger clone. This sample includes further DNA sequences coding for the same CDR3. This sequence joins TRDV1 and TRDJ1; TRDD2 aligns across 9 bases. Per germline, CDR1 TSWWSYY and CDR2 QGS. The CDR3 extends over 17 amino acids. The V gene end was trimmed by 4 bases and the J gene end by 4 bases; junction bases not matched to a gene: 13. DNA of the CDR3: TGTGCTCTTGGGGGAATTGGCCTTCCTACCCGCCGCGATAAACTCATCTTT. Translating it yields CALGGIGLPTRRDKLIF.

The V call is TRDV1, the J call TRDJ1; D gene unclear. The length of the CDR3 is 14 residues. V was cut by 3 bases and J by 0 bases, with 8 bases left in between. Germline CDR1 reads TSWWSYY; CDR2 reads QGS. CDR3 bases: TGTGCTCTTGGGGACTTAAGTTACACCGATAAACTCATCTTT. Its translation is CALGDLSYTDKLIF.

The chain links TRDV1 to TRDJ1; tentatively, D is TRDD2 or TRDD3 (5 bases each). The DNA end favors TRDJ2, so the J call may be wrong. CDR1 TSWWSYY and CDR2 QGS come from the germline V gene. The CDR3 spans 14 residues. The chain's CDR3 is CALGEFPDTDKLFF. CDR3 coding DNA: TGTGCTCTTGGGGAATTTCCTGATACCGATAAACTCTTCTTT.

By proportion, this clone is medium-sized. The chain is built from TRDV1 and TRDJ1, with D possibly being TRDD3 (5 bases). Per germline, CDR1 TSWWSYY and CDR2 QGS. This CDR3 comprises 18 residues. The V end lost 1 base, the J end lost 0 bases, and 18 bases lay between the germline ends. The DNA for the CDR3 is TGTGCTCTTGGGGAACCAAGGGGGCCGGGGACCCACACCGATAAACTCATCTTT. It yields the protein CALGEPRGPGTHTDKLIF.

Remarks on this clone: It may be a read error: a sequence one base away is much more abundant. The gene calls are TRDV1 and TRDJ1, with D perhaps TRDD3 (6 bases). The CDR3 extends over 19 amino acids. Germline V gene lookup returns CDR1 TSWWSYY and CDR2 QGS. The V gene lost 2 bases and the J gene lost 0 bases, with 22 bases spanning the gap. DNA for the CDR3: TGTGCTCTTGGGGAAATCTTTTCGAAGGGGATCCCATACACCGATAAACTCATCTTT. Translation: CALGEIFSKGIPYTDKLIF.